This T cell receptor (beta chain) emerged from a study of cytomegalovirus exposure and HLA in healthy donors (dated by TCRdb to 2015 to 2018). Regarding the research as a whole: In an earlier analysis of 587 of the donors, less than 350 Gb of sequence data and approximately 100 million unique TCR beta sequences from roughly 190 million T cells were reported. An early release covering roughly 640 HLA-typed donors comprised around 300 gigabases of sequencing data and roughly 85 million unique TCR sequences. Of the 350 to 450 genotyped donors, around 81% fell in the genetic ancestry cluster associated with self-reported Caucasian donors. The aim of the study was to test whether cataloging public T cell receptors could identify signatures of past pathogen exposure. The T cell repertoires of several hundred subjects were profiled by immunosequencing and related to cytomegalovirus serostatus. Besides the first cohort of 500 to 700 subjects, a separate validation cohort made up of 120 different subjects was used. To predict cytomegalovirus infection status, the study combined high-throughput TCR immunosequencing, statistical association of individual TCRs with disease status, and machine learning. A later analysis re-examined previously published TCR beta repertoires from more than 600 donors and added high-resolution HLA genotyping to investigate patterns of TCR occurrence. Rather than drawing on any new phenotypic data, the later analysis identified candidate immune exposures from TCR beta sequences and the way those sequences occurred across donors. An earlier analysis of 587 of the donors used high-throughput TCR beta sequencing to judge whether each TCR beta V gene segment behaved as functional or pseudogenic. Donor age, sex, ethnicity and CMV serostatus were compiled together with the repertoire data. Genome-wide SNP genotypes for about 55% of the roughly 670 donors were used in a later genetic analysis, which treated that subset as a discovery cohort. All discovery cohort repertoires had been generated using a single sequencing platform. Both class I and class II loci were covered by HLA typing, at four-digit resolution. The number of donors typed differed by locus, with 629-630 for A, B, C, DRB1 and DQB1, roughly 520 for DQA1, 600 to 610 for DPA1, and about 450 for DPB1. About 5 DR-DQ haplotypes were handled as single units for association and clustering, since linkage in the cohort was strong. Among 300 to 450 genotyped donors of the cohort, an average of around 240,000 unique TCR beta nucleotide sequences were sequenced per donor, about a sixth of them non-productive.

Overall study outcomes, separate from this receptor: A further reported finding was that TCR beta sequences accurately predicted the HLA-A and HLA-B alleles for most subjects in the first cohort. The classifier was reported to diagnose cytomegalovirus status with high specificity and sensitivity in both the original cohort and the validation cohort. Most TCR sequences were observed very rarely across donors, whereas some public TCRs were present in many individuals. A few of the identified cytomegalovirus-associated TCR beta chains were confirmed in vitro to be specific for cytomegalovirus antigens. Presence/absence analyses assumed roughly uniform sequencing depth across donors, an assumption that may not hold. For the cohort, immune exposure information was limited to CMV serostatus. An earlier analysis of approximately 570 of the donors showed that most TCR beta V segments appeared in productive rearrangements either about 90% or about 30% of the time, which broadly matched IMGT annotations. A cluster of highly shared sequence variants was judged likely to be a technical artifact of the sequencing pipeline. Because HLA typing was missing for some donors at each locus, association tests included only the typed subset. In a later analysis, several top co-occurrence clusters were reported to appear linked to parvovirus B19, influenza, CMV and Epstein-Barr virus. Because counts were too low, more than 15 rarely observed V segments, including chromosome 9 orphons, were excluded from the earlier analysis of about 500 of the donors. In a later analysis, TCR association rates were found to vary across HLA loci, with the most associated TCRs seen for DRB1 alleles and the fewest for HLA-C alleles. Only TCR beta chains were sequenced in this cohort, and the absence of alpha or paired-chain data limited detectable features. Compared with the approximately 670-donor mean, donors in an Asian-associated ancestry cluster had fewer N-insertions in productive TCRs, according to a later genetic analysis. According to a later analysis, most CMV-associated TCR beta chains appeared to be HLA-restricted, and the HLA associations seemed to be driven largely by CMV exposure. A later analysis found that HLA-associated TCR beta chains were more clonally expanded and had lower generation probabilities than equally common non-associated chains. In a later genetic analysis, a missense DCLRE1C variant was associated with V-gene and J-gene trimming of TCR beta chains, and the association was replicated in an independent cohort. The study listed 150 to 200 TCR beta chains as associated with cytomegalovirus. Correlated functional status among segregating V segments might be attributable to linkage disequilibrium, but an unknown experimental factor could not be ruled out. According to the authors, the approach could potentially be generalized to other disease states and immunological phenotypes. A later analysis associated about 16,000 TCR beta sequences with specific HLA alleles at a false discovery rate of 0.05. When HLA alleles, especially DR and DQ, strongly co-occurred, attributing TCR associations to individual alleles was difficult.

The library was made by the immunoSEQ multiplex PCR assay. The multiplex PCR relied on a mix of 60 forward primers for TCR Vbeta segments and 13 reverse primers for TCR Jbeta segments. Amplification of the CDR3 region of rearranged TCR beta genes was performed with a multiplex PCR assay on genomic DNA. Amplified TCR beta libraries were sequenced as 87-base-pair reads on the Illumina HiSeq System. Per the source publication's procedure: Across the 500 to 700 repertoires, a later analysis counted approximately 75 million unique TCR beta chains, approximately 12 million of which were shared by at least two donors. A nearest-neighbor algorithm error-corrected the raw reads and collapsed the reads into unique sequences, merging closely related sequences to remove PCR and sequencing errors. To assign V, D and J gene segments, CDR3 sequences were aligned to IMGT reference sequences. For a sequence to be retained, at least a six-nucleotide match to both a V gene segment and a J gene segment was required. A rearrangement was called productive if the CDR3 had no stop codons and remained in frame with V and J, and every other rearrangement was called non-productive. CDR3 was defined according to IMGT convention as the region running from the second conserved V-encoded cysteine to the conserved J-encoded phenylalanine. The earlier analysis of about 570 of the donors excluded any sequence lacking an unambiguous match to a single V gene segment. An earlier analysis of almost 600 of the donors classified V segments as functional when productive rearrangements were above 56.7% and as segregating when the standard deviation between donors was above 5%. A statistical classification framework was built to diagnose cytomegalovirus status from the catalog of TCR beta chain sequences. A later analysis assigned V and J genes by comparing TCR nucleotide sequences with IMGT/GENE-DB human TR gene sequences. Using the TCRdist pipeline, a later analysis assigned CDR3 sequences along with most-parsimonious VDJ recombination scenarios. In a later analysis, every TCR beta chain was defined by the combination of its CDR3 amino acid sequence and its V-gene family, and reads without a unique V-gene family were dropped. In a later analysis, some 600 highly shared, low-generation-probability nucleotide sequences were removed to address suspected cross-contamination and a sequencing artifact. A later analysis calculated a clonal expansion index for each public chain from normalized within-repertoire ranks of inferred template counts. In a later analysis, generation probabilities were computed with a VDJ recombination model fitted to out-of-frame rearrangements, and the resulting probabilities were checked against IGoR. A later analysis scored TCR-TCR, TCR-HLA and TCR-CMV co-occurrence with hypergeometric tests, applying a repertoire-size bias correction to TCR pairs. In a later analysis, false discovery rates were estimated by permuting HLA or CMV assignments 20 times. In a later analysis, co-occurring TCRs were grouped using DBSCAN, with TCRdist sequence similarity added in when clustering inside HLA-allele-positive subsets. Co-occurrence clustering excluded repertoires with fewer than 30,000 or more than 120,000 public chains, plus five with anomalous nucleotide sharing. TCRdb took this table from immuneACCESS and kept in-frame rearrangements with V and J called. Such tables lack part of the clones; where checked against another copy, unresolved V genes explain under half of the gap, and the rest is unexplained. The V and J calls and the clone size are those of that table, but D and trimming were determined from the DNA. A total of some 160,000 clones appear in this sample, 60% to 80% of them only once. The leading ten clones occupy about 1.7% of the sample.

As regards this clone: There is no known antigen for this receptor. No quality values exist for individual bases; no much larger clone is one base distant.

The cohort consisted of approximately 670 healthy bone marrow donors. At the time of sampling, all cohort members were nominally healthy, though unrecorded immune exposures were likely present. The donor was CMV seronegative and was included in the group of under 450 seronegative cohort members. Every donor gave a peripheral blood sample, and the peripheral blood mononuclear cells from that sample were used for TCR beta sequencing. Genomic DNA extraction from the blood cell samples was performed with the Qiagen DNeasy Blood Extraction Kit. The sequencing sample was made of PBMCs. The sequence was collected from a woman in her thirties in good health and CMV-seronegative.

The bases are TGTGCCAGCAGTGAACGGCAGGGGCCCACCGGGGAGCTGTTTTTT. Its translation reads: CASSERQGPTGELFF. The chain was built from TRBV6-1 and TRBJ2-2; perhaps TRBD1 is the D gene, with 6 bases matching. From the cysteine up to the phenylalanine, the CDR3 has a length of 15 residues. This entry keeps only the CDR3 DNA: 45 bases, framed from base 1. According to the germline V gene, CDR1 reads MNHNS and CDR2 reads SASEGT. Cut back by 2 bases and 4 bases, the V and J ends lie 11 bases apart.